This T cell receptor beta chain was identified in a study of T cells after yellow fever vaccination. Whole-study results and caveats: Sorted repertoires could include abundant contaminating clonotypes from bulk cells.

The CDR3 is 12 residues long. The germline CDR1 and CDR2 sequences are WNHNN and SYGVQD (reference sequence). With regard to this clonotype: The antigen remains undetermined. A much larger clonotype is one base distant, so this may be a read error.

Via MiXCR, TCRdb re-called the 5' RACE reads, giving one row per CDR3 protein. The sample records about 230,000 distinct CDR3 sequences, about 7% being singletons. The chain has TRBV10-1 and TRBJ2-2; D is perhaps TRBD2 (5 bases). The sequence was collected from a man aged 30 to 39 who received the YFV17D yellow fever vaccine. The specimen was CD4+ T cells sorted from PBMCs, collected on the day of the yellow fever booster vaccination. The CDR3 DNA reads as TGCGCCAGCAGTGATTCCACCGGGGAGCCGTTTTTT. Amino acid sequence: CASSDSTGEPFF.